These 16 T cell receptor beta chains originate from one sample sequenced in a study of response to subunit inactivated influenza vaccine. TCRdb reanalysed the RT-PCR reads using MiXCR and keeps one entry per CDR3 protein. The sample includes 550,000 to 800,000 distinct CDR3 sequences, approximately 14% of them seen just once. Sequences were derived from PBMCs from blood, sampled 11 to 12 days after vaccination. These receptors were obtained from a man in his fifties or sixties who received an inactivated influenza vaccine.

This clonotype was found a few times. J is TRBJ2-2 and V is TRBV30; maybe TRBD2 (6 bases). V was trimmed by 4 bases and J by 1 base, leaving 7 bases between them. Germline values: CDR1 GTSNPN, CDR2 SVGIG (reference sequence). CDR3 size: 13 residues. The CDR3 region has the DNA TGTGCCTGGAAAGCGGGGAACACCGGGGAGCTGTTTTTT. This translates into CAWKAGNTGELFF.

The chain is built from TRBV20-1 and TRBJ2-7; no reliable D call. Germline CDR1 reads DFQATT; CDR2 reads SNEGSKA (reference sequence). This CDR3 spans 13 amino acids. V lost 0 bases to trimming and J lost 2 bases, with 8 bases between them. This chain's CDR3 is CSARDPLAYEQYF. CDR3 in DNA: TGCAGTGCTAGAGATCCCCTAGCCTACGAGCAGTACTTC.

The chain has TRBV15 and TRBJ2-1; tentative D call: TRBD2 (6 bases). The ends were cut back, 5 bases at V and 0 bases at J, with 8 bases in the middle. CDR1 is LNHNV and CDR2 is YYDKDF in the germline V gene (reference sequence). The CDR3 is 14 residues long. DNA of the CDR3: TGTGCCACCAGCCTGACTAGCTCCTACAATGAGCAGTTCTTC. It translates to CATSLTSSYNEQFF.

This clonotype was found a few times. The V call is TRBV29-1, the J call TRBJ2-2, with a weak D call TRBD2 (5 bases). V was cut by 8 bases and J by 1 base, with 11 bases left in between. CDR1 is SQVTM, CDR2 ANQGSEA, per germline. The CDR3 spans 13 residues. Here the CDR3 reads CSPTRRNTGELFF. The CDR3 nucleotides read TGCAGCCCCACTAGACGGAACACCGGGGAGCTGTTTTTT.

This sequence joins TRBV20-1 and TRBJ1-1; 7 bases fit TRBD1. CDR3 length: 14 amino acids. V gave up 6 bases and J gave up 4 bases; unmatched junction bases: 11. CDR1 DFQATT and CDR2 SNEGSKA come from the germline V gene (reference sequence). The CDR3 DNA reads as TGCAGTGCGAACTTACAGGGGTGGGGCACTGAAGCTTTCTTT. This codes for CSANLQGWGTEAFF.

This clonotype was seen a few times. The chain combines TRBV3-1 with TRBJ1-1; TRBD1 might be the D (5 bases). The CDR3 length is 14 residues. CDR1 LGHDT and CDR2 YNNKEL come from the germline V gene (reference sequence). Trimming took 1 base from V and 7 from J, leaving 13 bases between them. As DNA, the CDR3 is TGTGCCAGCAGCCAAGTCCCAGGGATCAATGAAGCTTTCTTT. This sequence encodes CASSQVPGINEAFF.

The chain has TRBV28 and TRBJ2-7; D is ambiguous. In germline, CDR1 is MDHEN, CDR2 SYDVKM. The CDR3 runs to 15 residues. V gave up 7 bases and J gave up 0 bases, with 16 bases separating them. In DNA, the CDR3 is TGTGCCAGCAAACCCACAGAGCTTCCCTCCTACGAGCAGTACTTC. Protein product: CASKPTELPSYEQYF.

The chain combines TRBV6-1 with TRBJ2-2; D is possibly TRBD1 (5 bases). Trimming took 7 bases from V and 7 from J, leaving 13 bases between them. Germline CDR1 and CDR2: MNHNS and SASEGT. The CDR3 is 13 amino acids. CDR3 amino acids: CASIVGVDGELFF. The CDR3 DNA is TGTGCCAGCATAGTAGGGGTGGACGGGGAGCTGTTTTTT.

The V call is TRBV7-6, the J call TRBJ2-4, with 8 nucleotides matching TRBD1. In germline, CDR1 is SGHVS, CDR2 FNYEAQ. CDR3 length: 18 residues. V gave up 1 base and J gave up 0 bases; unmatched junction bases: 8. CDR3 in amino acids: CASSLGPTGGLAKNIQYF. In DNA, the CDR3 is TGTGCCAGCAGCTTAGGGCCCACAGGGGGTCTAGCCAAAAACATTCAGTACTTC.

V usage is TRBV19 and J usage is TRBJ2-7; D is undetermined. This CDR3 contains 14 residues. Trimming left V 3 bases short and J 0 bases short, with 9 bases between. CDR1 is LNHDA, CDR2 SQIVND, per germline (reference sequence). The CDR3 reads CASSIGPSSYEQYF. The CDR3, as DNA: TGTGCCAGTAGTATTGGACCCAGCTCCTACGAGCAGTACTTC.

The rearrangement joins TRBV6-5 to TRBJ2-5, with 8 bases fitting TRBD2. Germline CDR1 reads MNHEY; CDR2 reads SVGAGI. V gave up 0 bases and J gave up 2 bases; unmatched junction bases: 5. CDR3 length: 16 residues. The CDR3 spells CASSYSIAGPQETQYF. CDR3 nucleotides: TGTGCCAGCAGTTACTCGATAGCGGGGCCTCAAGAGACCCAGTACTTC.

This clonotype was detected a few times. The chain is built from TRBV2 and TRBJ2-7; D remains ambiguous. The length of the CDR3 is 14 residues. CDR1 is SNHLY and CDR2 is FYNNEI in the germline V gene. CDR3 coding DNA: TGTGCTAACGCCGCGGACGCAGGTTTCTACGAGCAGTACTTC. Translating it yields CANAADAGFYEQYF.

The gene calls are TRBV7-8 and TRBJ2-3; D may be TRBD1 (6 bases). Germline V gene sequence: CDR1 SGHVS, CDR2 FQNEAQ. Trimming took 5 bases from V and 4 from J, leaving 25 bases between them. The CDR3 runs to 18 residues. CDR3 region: CASSQPGHANLGADTQYF. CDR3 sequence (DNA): TGTGCCAGCAGCCAACCGGGACACGCGAACCTAGGCGCAGATACGCAGTATTTT. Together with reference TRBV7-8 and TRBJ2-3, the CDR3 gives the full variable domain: GAGVSQSPRYKVAKRGQDVALRCDPISGHVSLFWYQQALGQGPEFLTYFQNEAQLDKSGLPSDRFFAERPEGSVSTLKIQRTQQEDSAVYLCASSQPGHANLGADTQYFGPGTRLTVL.

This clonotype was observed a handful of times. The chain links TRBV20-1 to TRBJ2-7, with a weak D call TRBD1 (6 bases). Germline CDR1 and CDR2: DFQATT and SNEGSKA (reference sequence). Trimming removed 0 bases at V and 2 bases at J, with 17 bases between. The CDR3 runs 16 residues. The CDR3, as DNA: TGCAGTGCTAGAGATGTGTTGACAGGTCGGACCTACGAGCAGTACTTC. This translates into CSARDVLTGRTYEQYF.

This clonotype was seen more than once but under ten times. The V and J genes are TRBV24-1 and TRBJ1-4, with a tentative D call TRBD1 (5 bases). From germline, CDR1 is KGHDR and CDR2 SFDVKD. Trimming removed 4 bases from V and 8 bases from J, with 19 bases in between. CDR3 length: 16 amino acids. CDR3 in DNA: TGTGCCACCAGTGACATGACAGATTCTTCAGGGGAAAAACTGTTTTTT. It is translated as CATSDMTDSSGEKLFF.

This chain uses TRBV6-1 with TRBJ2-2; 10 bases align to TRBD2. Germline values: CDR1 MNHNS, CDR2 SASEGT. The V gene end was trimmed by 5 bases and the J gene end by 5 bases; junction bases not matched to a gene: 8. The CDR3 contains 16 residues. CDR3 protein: CASSPRLAGSTGELFF. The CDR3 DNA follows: TGTGCCAGCAGTCCACGACTAGCGGGTTCAACCGGGGAGCTGTTTTTT.